This record covers a single T cell receptor (beta chain). How the authors handled the data: Counts of nucleated cells, estimated from reference gene primer amplification, were obtained. Clones were read by immunoSEQ multiplex PCR, and TCRdb kept only the in-frame ones, dropping some. For V, J and clone size, that table is used; D and trimming come from the DNA. Here the sample spans fewer than 500,000 clones, roughly 89% being singletons. This sample is part of a study of blood T cell repertoires in COVID-19. Study-level background: The United States, Italy and Spain supplied acute and convalescent COVID-19 samples. From T cells, B-cell-depleted T cells, or PBMCs came the material, which was cDNA or gDNA.

The sequence was obtained from a woman aged 25 to 39 with acute or convalescent COVID-19. The sample was peripheral blood.

CDR3 residues: CASSPYVQDPNNEQFF. CDR3 DNA sequence: TGCGCCAGCAGCCCCTACGTTCAGGATCCTAACAATGAGCAGTTCTTC. The chain couples TRBV4-1 to TRBJ2-1; D is uncertain. CDR3 size: 16 residues. The germline CDR1 and CDR2 sequences are MGHRA and YSYEKL. V dropped 4 bases and J dropped 5 bases, with 18 bases sitting between them.